This T cell receptor (beta chain) was profiled in a study of cytomegalovirus exposure and HLA in healthy donors (TCRdb year 2017). For the study in its entirety: An earlier analysis of 587 of the donors reported more than 250 Gb of sequence data and 117 million unique TCR beta sequences from roughly 200 million T cells. Approximately 300 gigabases of sequencing data and tens of millions of unique TCR sequences made up an early release that covered 640 HLA-typed donors. Among the roughly 380 genotyped donors, about 85% belonged to the genetic ancestry cluster associated with self-reported Caucasian donors. The study aimed to test whether signatures of past pathogen exposure could be identified by cataloging public T cell receptors. The study used immunosequencing to profile the T cell repertoires of 666 subjects and linked those repertoires to cytomegalovirus serostatus. Besides the first cohort of 550 to 750 subjects, a separate validation cohort made up of roughly 120 different subjects was used. To predict cytomegalovirus infection status, the study brought together high-throughput TCR immunosequencing, statistical association of individual TCRs with disease status, and machine learning. To study patterns of TCR occurrence, a later analysis re-analyzed previously published TCR beta repertoires from 500 to 850 donors and added high-resolution HLA genotyping. In the later analysis, no new phenotypic data were used to find candidate immune exposures; instead, reliance was placed on TCR beta sequences and their occurrence across donors. An earlier analysis of 500 to 750 of the donors applied high-throughput TCR beta sequencing to assess whether each TCR beta V gene segment acted as functional or pseudogenic. Donor age, sex, ethnicity and CMV serostatus were compiled together with the repertoire data. A later genetic analysis used genome-wide SNP genotypes for about 65% of the 666 donors, treating that subset as a discovery cohort. Every repertoire in the discovery cohort had been generated on one and the same sequencing platform. Both class I and class II loci were covered by HLA typing, at four-digit resolution. Typing coverage varied by locus: about 629-630 donors for A, B, C, DRB1 and DQB1; approximately 500 for DQA1; over 600 for DPA1; about 450 for DPB1. Roughly five DR-DQ haplotypes were handled as single units for association and clustering, since linkage in the cohort was strong. On average, 235,054 unique TCR beta nucleotide sequences were sequenced per donor among several hundred genotyped donors of the cohort, with around 19% of those sequences being non-productive.

Trimming takes 4 bases from V and 6 bases from J, and the germline ends sit 14 bases apart. Via the germline V gene, CDR1 is SGHRS and CDR2 YFSETQ. The CDR3 runs 14 residues from the cysteine to the phenylalanine. Kept here is only the CDR3 DNA, which spans 42 bases and is read in frame from base 1. Library preparation employed the immunoSEQ multiplex PCR assay. For the multiplex PCR, a mixture combining 60 forward primers for TCR Vbeta segments and 13 reverse primers for TCR Jbeta segments was used. The CDR3 region of rearranged TCR beta genes was amplified from genomic DNA by a multiplex PCR assay. On the Illumina HiSeq System, the amplified TCR beta libraries were sequenced as 87-base-pair reads. The paper's processing steps were these. A later analysis tallied 75 million to 85 million unique TCR beta chains across the approximately 670 repertoires, and about 10 million of those chains were shared by two or more donors. Raw reads were error-corrected and collapsed into unique sequences by a nearest-neighbor algorithm in which closely related sequences were merged to remove PCR and sequencing errors. V, D and J gene segments were assigned by aligning CDR3 sequences to IMGT reference sequences. For a sequence to be retained, a match of at least six nucleotides to both a V gene segment and a J gene segment was required. A rearrangement counted as productive if the CDR3 had no stop codons and remained in frame with V and J, and every other rearrangement counted as non-productive. Following IMGT convention, CDR3 was defined as the stretch from the second conserved V-encoded cysteine up to the conserved J-encoded phenylalanine. Sequences without an unambiguous match to a single V gene segment were excluded from the earlier analysis of 450 to 650 of the donors. In an earlier analysis of approximately 590 of the donors, a V segment was called functional when productive rearrangements were above 56.7%, and segregating when the standard deviation between donors exceeded 5%. A statistical classification framework was built to diagnose cytomegalovirus status from the catalog of TCR beta chain sequences. In a later analysis, TCR nucleotide sequences were compared against IMGT/GENE-DB human TR gene sequences so that V and J genes could be assigned. The TCRdist pipeline was used in a later analysis to assign CDR3 sequences and most-parsimonious VDJ recombination scenarios. In a later analysis, each TCR beta chain was defined by its CDR3 amino acid sequence together with its V-gene family, and reads lacking a unique V-gene family were excluded. To address suspected cross-contamination and a sequencing artifact, a later analysis removed around 590 highly shared, low-generation-probability nucleotide sequences. For each public chain, a later analysis derived a clonal expansion index from normalized ranks of inferred template counts within each repertoire. In a later analysis, generation probabilities were computed with a VDJ recombination model fitted to out-of-frame rearrangements, and the resulting probabilities were checked against IGoR. In a later analysis, hypergeometric tests were used to score TCR-TCR, TCR-HLA and TCR-CMV co-occurrence, with a repertoire-size bias correction applied to TCR pairs. In a later analysis, false discovery rates were estimated by permuting HLA or CMV assignments 20 times. In a later analysis, co-occurring TCRs were grouped using DBSCAN, and TCRdist sequence similarity was added for clustering within HLA-allele-positive subsets. Co-occurrence clustering excluded repertoires with fewer than 30,000 or more than 120,000 public chains, plus five with anomalous nucleotide sharing. TCRdb holds this immuneACCESS table with in-frame rearrangements only. Some clones are missing; in checked studies, unresolved V genes explain under half, and the rest has no known cause. D and trimming were read from the DNA, whereas the V and J calls and clone size are those reported in that table. Across this sample there are around 280,000 clones, with 80% to 90% seen only once. Approximately 2% of the sample comes from the top ten.

Worth noting for this clone: Its specific antigen is unknown. It has no much larger one-base neighbor in the sample; base qualities were not kept.

The cohort was made up of about 610 healthy bone marrow donors. At the time of sampling, every cohort member was nominally healthy, though immune exposures that went unrecorded were likely present. The donor was CMV seronegative and belonged to the group of over 350 seronegative cohort members. Each donor provided a peripheral blood sample, and peripheral blood mononuclear cells were used for TCR beta sequencing. Genomic DNA was extracted from the blood cell samples with the Qiagen DNeasy Blood Extraction Kit. Paper-wide results and their limitations: Sequencing depth was assumed to be roughly uniform across donors in the presence/absence analyses, though that assumption may not hold. Linkage disequilibrium might explain the correlated functional status among segregating V segments, but an unknown experimental factor could not be ruled out. In a later analysis, HLA-associated TCR beta chains showed more clonal expansion and lower generation probabilities than non-associated chains that were equally common. Strong co-occurrence of HLA alleles, especially DR and DQ, made assigning TCR associations to individual alleles difficult. Because counts were too low, approximately 18 rarely observed V segments, including chromosome 9 orphons, were excluded from the earlier analysis of fewer than 650 of the donors. In a later genetic analysis, a missense DCLRE1C variant was associated with V-gene and J-gene trimming of TCR beta chains, and the association was replicated in an independent cohort. A later analysis associated about 17,000 TCR beta sequences with specific HLA alleles at a false discovery rate of 0.05. Across donors, most TCR sequences were observed very rarely, whereas some public TCRs were present in many individuals. The authors suggested that the approach could potentially be extended to other disease states and immunological phenotypes. In both the original and validation cohorts, the classifier was reported to diagnose cytomegalovirus status with high specificity and sensitivity. The study listed over 150 TCR beta chains as associated with cytomegalovirus. A further reported finding was that TCR beta sequences accurately predicted the HLA-A and HLA-B alleles for most subjects in the first cohort. HLA typing was unavailable for some donors at each locus, so association tests used only the typed subset. In vitro tests confirmed that a few of the cytomegalovirus-associated TCR beta chains recognize cytomegalovirus antigens. In this cohort, only TCR beta chains were sequenced, and detectable features were limited by the absence of alpha or paired-chain data. Compared with the roughly 710-donor mean, donors in an Asian-associated ancestry cluster had fewer N-insertions in productive TCRs, according to a later genetic analysis. In a later analysis, several top co-occurrence clusters were reported to appear linked to parvovirus B19, influenza, CMV and Epstein-Barr virus. Because the 87-base-pair reads could not distinguish some IMGT-functional V segments, including TRBV6-2 and TRBV6-3, those segments were excluded. In a later analysis, most CMV-associated TCR beta chains were found to appear HLA-restricted, with HLA associations seemingly driven largely by CMV exposure. In a later analysis, the rate of TCR association differed among HLA loci, with DRB1 alleles having the most associated TCRs and HLA-C alleles having the fewest. In an earlier analysis of around 600 of the donors, most TCR beta V segments appeared in productive rearrangements about 87% or about 30% of the time, broadly matching IMGT annotations. The sequencing pipeline was judged likely to have produced a cluster of highly shared sequence variants as a technical artifact. The only immune exposure information available for the cohort was CMV serostatus.

Sequences were obtained from PBMCs. This chain is built from TRBV5-1 and TRBJ2-1; matching of 6 bases hints at TRBD1 as the D gene. The clonotype originates from a woman younger than 35 in good health and CMV-seronegative. The base sequence is TGCGCCAGCAGCCAGGGGAACGGACCCAATGAGCAGTTCTTC. This yields the protein CASSQGNGPNEQFF.